The clone carrying this TCR beta chain appeared a few times. The antigen is undetermined. Every bit of the isolated RNA underwent reverse transcription, so sequencing read expressed TCRB transcripts. Sequencing was performed with immunoSEQ multiplex PCR; in TCRdb, only in-frame clones are kept and a portion is missing. This sample has around 320,000 clones, with approximately 15% found just once. This CDR3 spans 14 amino acids. V lost 3 bases and J lost 4, with 10 bases in between. Germline V gene data show CDR1 as MNHEY and CDR2 as SMNVEV (reference sequence). These data come from a study of beta chain features in type 1 diabetes. Study details: Regarding age, gender and cell yields, patients proved similar to healthy donors. Cells sorted and examined across all samples totaled 85 million to 110 million. Study results and limitations: The question of HLA type influencing TCRB rearrangement was one that remained unresolved here. Among type 1 diabetes patients, VDJ junctions had fewer insertions and more deletions.

Sequencing was performed on central memory CD4+ T cells from blood. V and J are TRBV27 and TRBJ1-5, with a tentative D call TRBD1 (6 bases). The clonotype originates from a man in his thirties or forties in good health. This chain's CDR3 is CASSFQGQNQPQHF. The CDR3 DNA follows: TGTGCCAGCAGTTTTCAGGGGCAAAATCAGCCCCAGCATTTT.